This T cell receptor (beta chain) was documented in a study of cytomegalovirus exposure and HLA in healthy donors. Broader study findings: After further analysis at a later stage, 16,951 TCR beta sequences were associated with HLA alleles at 0.05 false discovery rate.

The PCR was carried out with 60 Vbeta primers and 13 Jbeta primers. Per the authors' pipeline: A later analysis tallied 87 million or so unique TCR beta chains, approximately 11 million of them shared. Libraries were prepared by immunoSEQ multiplex PCR; TCRdb keeps only in-frame clonotypes and omits some of them. V and J calls and clone size are given by that table; D and trimming were obtained from the DNA. Of nearly 300,000 clones in the sample, roughly 88% were seen once. For this clone: The target antigen is unknown.

The CDR3 contains 13 residues. The germline V gene has CDR1 MNHEY and CDR2 SVGAGI. The germline V and J ends were trimmed by 0 bases and 7 bases, with 7 bases remaining between them. This sequence originates from a man aged 40-49 years in good health and CMV-seropositive. Sample: PBMCs. The chain uses TRBV6-5 and TRBJ2-1; no clear D. The CDR3 here is CASSYSSPNEQFF. In DNA form, the CDR3 reads TGTGCCAGCAGTTACTCGTCCCCGAATGAGCAGTTCTTC.